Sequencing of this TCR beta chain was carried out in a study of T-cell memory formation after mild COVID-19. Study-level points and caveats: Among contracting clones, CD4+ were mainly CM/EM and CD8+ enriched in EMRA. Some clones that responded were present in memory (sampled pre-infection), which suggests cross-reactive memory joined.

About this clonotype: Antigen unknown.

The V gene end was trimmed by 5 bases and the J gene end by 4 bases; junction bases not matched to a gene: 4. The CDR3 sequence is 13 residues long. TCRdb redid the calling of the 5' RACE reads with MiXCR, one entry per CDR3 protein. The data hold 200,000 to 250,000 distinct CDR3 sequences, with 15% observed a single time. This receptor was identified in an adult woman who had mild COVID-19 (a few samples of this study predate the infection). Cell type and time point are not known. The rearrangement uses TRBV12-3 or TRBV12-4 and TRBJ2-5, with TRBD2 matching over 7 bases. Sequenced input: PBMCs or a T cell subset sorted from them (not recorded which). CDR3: CASSGGRGETQYF. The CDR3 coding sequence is TGTGCCAGCAGTGGAGGGAGGGGAGAGACCCAGTACTTC.